This T cell receptor beta chain was retrieved from a study of early T cells in non-severe SARS-CoV-2 infection (dated by TCRdb to the early 2020s). Broadly, across the study: Bulk RNA from unsorted whole blood was used for TCR sequencing, so alpha and beta chains could not be paired.

The study was a case-control design nested within a healthcare worker cohort in London, UK, with weekly nasopharyngeal swab PCR tests and blood sampling. Healthcare workers were recruited between 23 and 31 March 2020, during the week of the UK lockdown, and were followed weekly for up to roughly 15 weeks. The receptor library was made with 5' RACE. Sequencer: NextSeq 500. Unique molecular identifiers were attached to individual cDNA molecules in the TCR library protocol so that sequencing error and PCR bias could be corrected. Both TCR alpha and beta chains were sequenced, and tight co-correlation was observed between alpha and beta sequence abundances in each sample. For the original study's pipeline: Decombinator V4 was used to perform V gene, J gene and CDR3 annotation of TCR sequences. TCRs were defined as expanded if a significant change between any two time points was detected under a Poisson model with p below 0.0001. Abundances of TCRs were expressed as counts per million after normalisation to the total number of TCRs sequenced in each sample. TRAV1-2 paired with TRAJ12, TRAJ20 or TRAJ33 defined MAIT TCRs, while TRAV10 paired with TRAJ18 defined iNKT TCRs. VDJdb, accessed on 1 November 2021, was searched for TCRs annotated for CMV, EBV and SARS-CoV-2, and TCRs annotated for more than one antigen were excluded. The public reads were reprocessed in TCRdb via fastp at Q25 and MiXCR, keeping in-frame beta chains. All rows with the same CDR3 protein become a single entry with the most common DNA and genes. In this record, the V and J calls reflect TCRdb's handling and not the investigators' own analysis. For this sample there are about 83,000 distinct CDR3 sequences; under 11% appear just once. The ten largest clones take up just over 8% of the sample.

Study-wide findings and limitations: VDJdb matching was skewed toward anti-spike CD8 responses, so virus-specific expansions were likely underestimated and private and CD4 specificities were missed.

Trimming leaves V shorter by 2 bases and J shorter by 4 bases, with the junction holding 5 bases beyond the gene matches. In the germline V gene, CDR1 corresponds to KGHSH and CDR2 to LQKENI. The CDR3, from cysteine to phenylalanine, totals 15 residues. Just the 45-base CDR3 DNA is kept, in frame starting at base 1. Points on this clonotype: Its target antigen remains unknown. Per-nucleotide qualities are absent, and no much larger clonotype sits a single base away.

Source: whole blood, taken at baseline. The source of this sequence is an adult who was a healthcare worker with PCR-confirmed SARS-CoV-2 infection or an uninfected control (not recorded which). The rearranged segments are TRBV18 and TRBJ2-1; 7 bases in between match TRBD2. The CDR3 sequence is CASSPASGGYNEQFF. The DNA sequence reads TGTGCCAGCTCACCAGCTAGCGGAGGGTACAATGAGCAGTTCTTC.